The 4 T cell receptor beta chains below all came from one sample that was sequenced in a study of cytomegalovirus exposure and HLA in healthy donors. Clones were sequenced by immunoSEQ multiplex PCR, and TCRdb holds only the in-frame ones, with some missing. Counted here are some 170,000 clones, approximately 89% occurring once; the ten biggest clones make up roughly 2.6%. Sequenced material: PBMCs. These receptors all stem from a man aged 18 to 30 in good health and CMV-seropositive.

The chain is built from TRBV9 and TRBJ2-1; D possibly corresponds to TRBD2 (5 bases). From germline, CDR1 is SGDLS and CDR2 YYNGEE. CDR3 length: 15 amino acids. Deletions cut 1 base from V and 5 bases from J, with 13 bases between. CDR3 region: CASSVSSLHHNEQFF. For the CDR3, the DNA is TGTGCCAGCAGCGTATCTAGCCTCCATCACAATGAGCAGTTCTTC. Using reference TRBV9 and TRBJ2-1 for the parts outside the CDR3, the full variable domain is DSGVTQTPKHLITATGQRVTLRCSPRSGDLSVYWYQQSLDQGLQFLIQYYNGEERAKGNILERFSAQQFPDLHSELNLSSLELGDSALYFCASSVSSLHHNEQFFGPGTRLTVL.

The chain is built from TRBV19 and TRBJ2-5; 7 bases line up with TRBD2. Germline CDR1 is LNHDA and CDR2 is SQIVND (reference sequence). The CDR3 is 14 residues long. J gave up 4 bases and V 4 bases, and 6 bases lay outside the gene matches. CDR3 loop: CASSKAGVRETQYF. CDR3 in DNA: TGTGCCAGTAGTAAGGCGGGGGTAAGAGAGACCCAGTACTTC.

This clone has ten or more counts. The rearrangement links TRBV19 to TRBJ1-2; D might be TRBD1 (6 bases). V was shortened by 10 bases and J by 6 bases, with 30 bases between the two germline ends. Looked up from germline, CDR1 is LNHDA and CDR2 is SQIVND (reference sequence). The CDR3 covers 17 residues. CDR3 nucleotides: TGTGCCACCCAACCGGGGGGGGCCCTGGGGGCTTACGATGGCTACACCTTC. It translates to CATQPGGALGAYDGYTF.

The chain links TRBV7-3 to TRBJ2-5; weak D call: TRBD2 (6 bases). Trimming removed 2 bases at V and 7 bases at J, with 17 bases between. The germline V gene encodes CDR1 SGHTA and CDR2 FQGTGA. This CDR3 spans 15 amino acids. Here the CDR3 reads CASSLQAGPEVTQYF. The CDR3 coding sequence is TGTGCCAGCAGCTTACAAGCGGGCCCCGAGGTGACCCAGTACTTC.